The source of this T cell receptor (beta chain) is a study of vaccination and CD4 T cells after COVID-19. For the study at large: The convalescent population consisted of six males and four females, two of whom were of Hispanic ethnicity. Samples after vaccination came a median 72 days past dose two, ranging 14 to 241. Post-COVID specimens were obtained a median about 100 days after diagnosis (range 35 to 161).

A few counts support this clonotype. Its antigen is unknown. This sample's treatment: roughly 11-day PBMC culture with coronavirus spike peptide pools or control peptides (ViraFEST assay). ViraFEST sequenced TCRs after peptide-pool expansion of antigen-specific T cells. With 5 bases removed from V and 4 bases from J, the gap between germline ends came to 6 bases. The CDR3 runs 11 residues. Looked up from germline, CDR1 is DFQATT and CDR2 is SNEGSKA (reference sequence). Sequencing of the DNA from cultured CD4+ T cells was carried out with the Oncomine TCR Beta short-read assay. TCRdb fed the PCR reads into MiXCR, producing one record per CDR3 protein. The sample lists about 14,000 distinct CDR3 sequences, 43% occurring once.

The receptor comes from a human donor with COVID-19. The sample consisted of cultured CD4+ T cells from blood. The chain employs TRBV20-1 and TRBJ1-3; D remains unclear. CDR3 coding DNA: TGCAGTGCTGTGAAGGGAAACACCATATATTTT. Protein product: CSAVKGNTIYF.